The source of this T cell receptor (beta chain) is a study of blood T cell repertoires in COVID-19. For the study at large: Sample material is recorded as cDNA or gDNA derived from T cells, B-cell-depleted T cells, or PBMCs.

The CDR3 spans 12 residues. The junction had 1 base not matched to a gene; V was cut back by 3 bases and J by 3 bases. CDR1 is SQVTM, CDR2 ANQGSEA, per germline. This clone was seen a few times. Assay: immunoSEQ multiplex PCR; the TCRdb copy retains only in-frame clones and omits some. The table lists about 210,000 clones, roughly 85% of them singletons. V usage is TRBV29-1 and J usage is TRBJ2-7; TRBD2 matches 8 bases. The clonotype comes from a woman aged 40-49 years with acute COVID-19. Sequenced sample: PBMCs or T cells enriched from blood (not recorded which). DNA of the CDR3: TGCAGCGTTGACACTAGCGGCTACGAGCAGTACTTC. It encodes CSVDTSGYEQYF.